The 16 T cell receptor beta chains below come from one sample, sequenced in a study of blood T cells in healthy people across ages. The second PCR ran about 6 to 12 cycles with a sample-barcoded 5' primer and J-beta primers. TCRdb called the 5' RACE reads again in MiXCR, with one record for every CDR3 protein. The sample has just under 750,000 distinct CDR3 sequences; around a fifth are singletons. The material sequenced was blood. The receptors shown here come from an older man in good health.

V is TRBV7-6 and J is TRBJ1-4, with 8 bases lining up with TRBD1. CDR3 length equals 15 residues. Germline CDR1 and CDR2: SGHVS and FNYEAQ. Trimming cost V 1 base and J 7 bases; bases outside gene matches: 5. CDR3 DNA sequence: TGTGCCAGCAGCTTAGTTTCCGGACAGGGTGAAAAACTGTTTTTT. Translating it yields CASSLVSGQGEKLFF.

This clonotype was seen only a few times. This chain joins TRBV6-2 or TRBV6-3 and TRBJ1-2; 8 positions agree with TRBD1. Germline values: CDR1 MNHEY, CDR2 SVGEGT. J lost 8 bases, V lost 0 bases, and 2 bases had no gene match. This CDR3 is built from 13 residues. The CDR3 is CASSYSDRGGYTF. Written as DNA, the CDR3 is TGTGCCAGCAGTTACTCCGACAGGGGAGGCTACACCTTC.

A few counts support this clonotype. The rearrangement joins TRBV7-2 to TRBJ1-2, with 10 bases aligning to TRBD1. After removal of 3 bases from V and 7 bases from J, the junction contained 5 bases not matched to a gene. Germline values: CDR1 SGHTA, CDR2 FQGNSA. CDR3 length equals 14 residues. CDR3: CASSFRQGASGYTF. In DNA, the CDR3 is TGTGCCAGCAGCTTTAGACAGGGGGCGTCTGGCTACACCTTC.

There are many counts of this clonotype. The CDR3 loop is CASSYFVGPLHF. The CDR3 DNA is TGTGCCAGCAGTTACTTCGTGGGACCCCTCCACTTT. This chain links TRBV6-2 or TRBV6-3 with TRBJ1-6; D gene unclear. From germline, CDR1 is MNHEY and CDR2 SVGEGT. The CDR3 is 12 residues long. V was cut by 1 base and J by 12 bases, with 7 bases left in between.

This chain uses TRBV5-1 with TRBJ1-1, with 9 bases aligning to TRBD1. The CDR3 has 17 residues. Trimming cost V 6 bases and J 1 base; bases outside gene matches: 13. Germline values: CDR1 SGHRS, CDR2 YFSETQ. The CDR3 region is CASTKDRGNTGNTEAFF. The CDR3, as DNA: TGCGCCAGCACCAAGGACAGGGGCAACACGGGGAACACTGAAGCTTTCTTT.

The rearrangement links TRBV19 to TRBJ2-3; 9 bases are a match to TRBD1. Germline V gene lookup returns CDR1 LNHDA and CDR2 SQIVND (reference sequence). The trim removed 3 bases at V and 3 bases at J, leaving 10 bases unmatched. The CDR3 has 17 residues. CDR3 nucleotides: TGTGCCAGTAGTATTCTCGGACAGGGGTTTCGGACAGATACGCAGTATTTT. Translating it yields CASSILGQGFRTDTQYF.

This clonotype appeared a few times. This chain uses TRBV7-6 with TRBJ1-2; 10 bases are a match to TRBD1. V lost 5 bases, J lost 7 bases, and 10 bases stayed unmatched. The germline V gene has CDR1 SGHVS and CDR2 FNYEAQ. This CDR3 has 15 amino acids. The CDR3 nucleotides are TGTGCCAGCAGCCCAGAGGGGACAGGGGTCTCTGGCTACACCTTC. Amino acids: CASSPEGTGVSGYTF.

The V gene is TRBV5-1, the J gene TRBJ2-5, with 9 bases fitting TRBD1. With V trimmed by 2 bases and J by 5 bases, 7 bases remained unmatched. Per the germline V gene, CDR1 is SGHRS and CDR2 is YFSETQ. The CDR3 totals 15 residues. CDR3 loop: CASSLTGGFGETQYF. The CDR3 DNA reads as TGCGCCAGCAGCTTAACAGGGGGCTTTGGGGAGACCCAGTACTTC.

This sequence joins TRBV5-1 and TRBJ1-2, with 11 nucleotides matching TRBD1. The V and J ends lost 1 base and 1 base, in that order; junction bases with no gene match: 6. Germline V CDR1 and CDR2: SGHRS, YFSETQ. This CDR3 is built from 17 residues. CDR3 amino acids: CASSLPGGTGGNYGYTF. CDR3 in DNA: TGCGCCAGCAGCTTGCCAGGAGGGACAGGGGGTAACTATGGCTACACCTTC.

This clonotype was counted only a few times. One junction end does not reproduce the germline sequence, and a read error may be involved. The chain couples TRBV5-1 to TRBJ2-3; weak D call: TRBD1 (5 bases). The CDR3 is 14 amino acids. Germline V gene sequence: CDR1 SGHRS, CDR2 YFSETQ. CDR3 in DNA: TGCGCCGGCAGGGTGATGGACAGCACAGATACGCAGTATTTT. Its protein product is CAGRVMDSTDTQYF.

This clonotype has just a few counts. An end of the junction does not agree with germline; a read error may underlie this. This CDR3 is CSARLGTGRIF. The CDR3 DNA follows: TGCAGTGCTAGGCTAGGGACAGGGCGGATCTTC. The genes are TRBV20-1 and TRBJ2-7; the match to TRBD1 covers 9 bases. The CDR3 length is 11 residues. The V gene's germline CDR1 is DFQATT and CDR2 SNEGSKA (reference sequence).

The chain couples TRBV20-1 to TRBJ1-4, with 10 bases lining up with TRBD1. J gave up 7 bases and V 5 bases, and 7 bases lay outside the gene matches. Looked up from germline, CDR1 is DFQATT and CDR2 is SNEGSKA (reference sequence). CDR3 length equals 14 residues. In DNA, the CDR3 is TGCAGTGCTGATCCGGGACAGGGGAGTGAAAAACTGTTTTTT. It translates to CSADPGQGSEKLFF.

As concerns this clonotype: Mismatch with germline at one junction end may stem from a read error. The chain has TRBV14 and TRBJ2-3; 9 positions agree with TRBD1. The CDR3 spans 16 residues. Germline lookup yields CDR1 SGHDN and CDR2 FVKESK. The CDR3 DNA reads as TGTGCCAGCAGCCGCCGCTGGACAGGGGTTATAGATACGCGGTATTTT. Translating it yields CASSRRWTGVIDTRYF.

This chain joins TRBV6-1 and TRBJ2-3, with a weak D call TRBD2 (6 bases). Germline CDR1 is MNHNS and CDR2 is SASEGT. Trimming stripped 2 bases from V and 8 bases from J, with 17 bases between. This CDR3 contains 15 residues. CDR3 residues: CASSERTGVPPTQYF. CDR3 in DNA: TGTGCCAGCAGTGAACGTACGGGAGTGCCTCCTACGCAGTATTTT.

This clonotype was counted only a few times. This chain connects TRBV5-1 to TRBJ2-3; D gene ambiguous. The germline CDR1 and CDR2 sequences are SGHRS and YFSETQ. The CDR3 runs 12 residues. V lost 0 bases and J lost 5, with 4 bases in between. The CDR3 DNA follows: TGCGCCAGCAGCTTGGCCGAAGATACGCAGTATTTT. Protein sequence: CASSLAEDTQYF.

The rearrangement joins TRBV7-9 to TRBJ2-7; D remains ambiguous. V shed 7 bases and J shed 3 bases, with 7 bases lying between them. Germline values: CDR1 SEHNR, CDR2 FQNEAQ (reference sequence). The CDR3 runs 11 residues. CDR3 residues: CASIGSYEQYF. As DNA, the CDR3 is TGTGCCAGCATCGGCAGCTACGAGCAGTACTTC.